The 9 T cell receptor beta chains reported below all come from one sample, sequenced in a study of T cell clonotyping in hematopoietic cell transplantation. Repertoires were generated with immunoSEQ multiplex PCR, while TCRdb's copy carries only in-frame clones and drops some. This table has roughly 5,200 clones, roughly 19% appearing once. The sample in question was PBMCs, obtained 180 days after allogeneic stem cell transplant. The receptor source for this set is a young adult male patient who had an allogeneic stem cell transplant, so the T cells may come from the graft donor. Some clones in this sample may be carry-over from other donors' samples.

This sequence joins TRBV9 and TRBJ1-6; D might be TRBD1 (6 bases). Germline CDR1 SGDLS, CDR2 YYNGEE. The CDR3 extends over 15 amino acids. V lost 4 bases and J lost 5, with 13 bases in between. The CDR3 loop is CASSIRQDHNSPLHF. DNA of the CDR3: TGTGCCAGCAGCATACGACAGGACCATAATTCACCCCTCCACTTT.

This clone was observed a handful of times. The CDR3 coding sequence is TGCGCCAGCAGCTCCCGGGGACAGGGATTCCACGAGCAGTACTTC. Amino acids: CASSSRGQGFHEQYF. This sequence joins TRBV4-3 and TRBJ2-7; 9 nucleotides match TRBD1. V was pared by 5 bases and J by 5 bases, with 10 bases of the junction left unmatched. The CDR3 sequence is 15 residues long. Germline CDR1 reads LGHNA; CDR2 reads YSLEER.

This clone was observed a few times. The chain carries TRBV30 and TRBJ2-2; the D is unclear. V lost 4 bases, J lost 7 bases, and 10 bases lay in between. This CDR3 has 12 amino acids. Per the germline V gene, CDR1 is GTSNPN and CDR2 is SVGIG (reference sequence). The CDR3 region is CAWKFGYGELFF. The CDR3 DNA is TGTGCCTGGAAGTTCGGGTACGGGGAGCTGTTTTTT.

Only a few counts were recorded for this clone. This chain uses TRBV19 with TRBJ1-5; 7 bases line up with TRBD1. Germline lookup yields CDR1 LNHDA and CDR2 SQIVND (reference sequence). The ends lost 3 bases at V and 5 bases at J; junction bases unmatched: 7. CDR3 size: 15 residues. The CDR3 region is CASSIDRVEDQPQHF. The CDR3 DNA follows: TGTGCCAGTAGTATCGACAGGGTAGAAGATCAGCCCCAGCATTTT.

CDR3 sequence (DNA): TGTGCCAGCAGCGCCGAGCCGGGGCTTAATGAAAAACTGTTTTTT. Its translation is CASSAEPGLNEKLFF. The chain is built from TRBV7-6 and TRBJ1-4; the D gene is possibly TRBD1 (5 bases). The CDR3 sequence is 15 residues long. Germline V gene data show CDR1 as SGHVS and CDR2 as FNYEAQ. The germline V and J ends were trimmed by 5 bases and 4 bases, with 14 bases remaining between them.

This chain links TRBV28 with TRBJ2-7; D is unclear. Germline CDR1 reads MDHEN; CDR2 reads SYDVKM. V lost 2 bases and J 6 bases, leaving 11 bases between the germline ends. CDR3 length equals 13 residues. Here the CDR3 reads CASSLPGEREQYF. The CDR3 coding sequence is TGTGCCAGCAGTTTACCCGGCGAGCGCGAGCAGTACTTC.

This CDR3 is CAWAPLGGAGNTEAFF. The CDR3 bases are TGTGCCTGGGCCCCGTTAGGGGGCGCGGGGAACACTGAAGCTTTCTTT. The genes are TRBV30 and TRBJ1-1; TRBD1 matches at 7 bases. This CDR3 region has 16 residues. V shed 5 bases, J shed 1 base, and the junction held 13 bases outside the gene matches. Germline values: CDR1 GTSNPN, CDR2 SVGIG (reference sequence).

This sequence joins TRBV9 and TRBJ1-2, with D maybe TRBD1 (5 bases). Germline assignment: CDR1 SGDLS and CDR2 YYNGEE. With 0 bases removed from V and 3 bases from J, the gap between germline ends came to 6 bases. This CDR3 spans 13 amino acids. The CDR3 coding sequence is TGTGCCAGCAGCGTAGGGGGGGACTATGGCTACACCTTC. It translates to CASSVGGDYGYTF.

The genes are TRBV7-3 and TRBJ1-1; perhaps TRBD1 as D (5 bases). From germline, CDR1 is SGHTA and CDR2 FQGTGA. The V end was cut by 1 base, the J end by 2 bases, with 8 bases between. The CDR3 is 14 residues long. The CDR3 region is CASSLRQINTEAFF. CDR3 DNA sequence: TGTGCCAGCAGCTTAAGACAGATAAACACTGAAGCTTTCTTT. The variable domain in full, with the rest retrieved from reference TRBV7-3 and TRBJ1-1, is GAGVSQTPSNKVTEKGKYVELRCDPISGHTALYWYRQSLGQGPEFLIYFQGTGAADDSGLPNDRFFAVRPEGSVSTLKIQRTERGDSAVYLCASSLRQINTEAFFGQGTRLTVV.